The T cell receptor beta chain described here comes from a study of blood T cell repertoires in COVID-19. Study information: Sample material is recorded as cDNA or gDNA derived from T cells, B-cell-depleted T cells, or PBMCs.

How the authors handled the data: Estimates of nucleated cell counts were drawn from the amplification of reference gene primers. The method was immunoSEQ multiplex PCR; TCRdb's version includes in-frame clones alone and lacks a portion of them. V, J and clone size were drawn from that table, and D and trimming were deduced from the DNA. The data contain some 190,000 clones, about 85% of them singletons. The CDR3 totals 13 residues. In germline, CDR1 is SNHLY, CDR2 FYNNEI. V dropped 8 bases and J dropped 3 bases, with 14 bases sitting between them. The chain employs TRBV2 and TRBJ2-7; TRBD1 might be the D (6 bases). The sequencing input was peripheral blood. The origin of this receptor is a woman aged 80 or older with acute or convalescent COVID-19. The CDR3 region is CASVGAGFYEQYF. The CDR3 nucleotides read TGTGCCAGCGTGGGGGCAGGATTCTACGAGCAGTACTTC.